This TCR beta chain was profiled in a study of T cells expressing NK-cell markers. Whole-study results and caveats: Researchers report these clonotypes also headed the CD3+CD56-NKG2C+ fraction in a few donors. CD8+ T cells in roughly six donors included dominant NKG2C+ clonotypes at roughly 1.0-7.5%.

TCRdb reworked the 5' RACE reads into one entry per CDR3 protein, no DNA. This sample contains about 120,000 distinct CDR3 sequences. Note on this clonotype: The antigen remains undetermined.

The germline CDR1 and CDR2 sequences are LNHDA and SQIVND (reference sequence). This CDR3 is built from 14 residues. The source is a woman aged 18-70 years in good health. Sequencing was done on a sample of blood T cells: a sorted CD56 or NKG2C T cell subset, CD4+ or CD8+ T cells, or bulk PBMC T cells (not recorded which). V and J are TRBV19 and TRBJ1-1; TCRdb's D gene call, TRBD1, goes unchecked for lack of DNA. CDR3 region: CASSMQEGDTEAFF.